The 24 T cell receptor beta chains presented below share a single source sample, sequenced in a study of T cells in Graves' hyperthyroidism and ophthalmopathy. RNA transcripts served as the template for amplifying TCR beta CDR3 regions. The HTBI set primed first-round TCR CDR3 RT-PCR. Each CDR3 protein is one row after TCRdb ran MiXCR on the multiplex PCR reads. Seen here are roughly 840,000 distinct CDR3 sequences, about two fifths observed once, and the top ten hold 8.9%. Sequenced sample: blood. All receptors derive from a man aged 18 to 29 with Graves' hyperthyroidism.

This chain's CDR3 is CASSMWAGELFF. CDR3 nucleotide sequence: TGTGCCAGTAGTATGTGGGCCGGGGAGCTGTTTTTT. The V call is TRBV19, the J call TRBJ2-2, with D uncertain. CDR3 length: 12 amino acids. Germline CDR1 and CDR2: LNHDA and SQIVND (reference sequence). The V and J ends lost 3 bases and 6 bases respectively, with 5 bases between them.

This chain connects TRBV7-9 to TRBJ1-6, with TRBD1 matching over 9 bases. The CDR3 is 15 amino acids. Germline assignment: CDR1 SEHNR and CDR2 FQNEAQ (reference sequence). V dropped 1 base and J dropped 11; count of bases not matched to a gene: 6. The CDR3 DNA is TGTGCCAGCAGCTTAGAGGGGACAGGGTCAACACCCCTCCACTTT. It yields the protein CASSLEGTGSTPLHF. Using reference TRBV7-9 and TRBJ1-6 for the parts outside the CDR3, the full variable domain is DTGVSQNPRHKITKRGQNVTFRCDPISEHNRLYWYRQTLGQGPEFLTYFQNEAQLEKSRLLSDRFSAERPKGSFSTLEIQRTEQGDSAMYLCASSLEGTGSTPLHFGNGTRLTVT.

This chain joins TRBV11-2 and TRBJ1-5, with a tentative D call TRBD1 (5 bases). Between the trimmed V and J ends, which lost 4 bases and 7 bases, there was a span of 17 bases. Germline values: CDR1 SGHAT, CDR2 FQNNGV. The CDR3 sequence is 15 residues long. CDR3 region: CASSSGPARGQPQHF. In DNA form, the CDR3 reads TGTGCCAGCAGCTCAGGACCAGCGCGGGGGCAGCCCCAGCATTTT. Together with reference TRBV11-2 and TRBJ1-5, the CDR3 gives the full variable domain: EAGVAQSPRYKIIEKRQSVAFWCNPISGHATLYWYQQILGQGPKLLIQFQNNGVVDDSQLPKDRFSAERLKGVDSTLKIQPAKLEDSAVYLCASSSGPARGQPQHFGDGTRLSIL.

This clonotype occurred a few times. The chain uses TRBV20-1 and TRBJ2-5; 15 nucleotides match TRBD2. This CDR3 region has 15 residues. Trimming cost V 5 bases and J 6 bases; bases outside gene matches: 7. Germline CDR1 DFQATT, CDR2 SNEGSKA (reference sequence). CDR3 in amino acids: CSARTSGGGRKTQYF. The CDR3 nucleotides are TGCAGTGCTCGGACTAGCGGGGGGGGAAGAAAGACCCAGTACTTC.

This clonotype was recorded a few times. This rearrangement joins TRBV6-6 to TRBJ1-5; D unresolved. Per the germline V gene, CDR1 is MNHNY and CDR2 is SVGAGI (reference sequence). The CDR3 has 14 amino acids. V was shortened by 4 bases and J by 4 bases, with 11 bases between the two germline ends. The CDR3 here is CASSFRPENQPQHF. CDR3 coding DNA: TGTGCCAGCAGTTTCCGACCGGAAAATCAGCCCCAGCATTTT.

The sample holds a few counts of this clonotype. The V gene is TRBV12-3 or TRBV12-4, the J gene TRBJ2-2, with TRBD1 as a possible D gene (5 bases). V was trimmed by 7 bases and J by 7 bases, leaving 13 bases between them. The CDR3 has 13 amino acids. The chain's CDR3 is CASTPQGNGELFF. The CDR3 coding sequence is TGTGCCAGCACTCCCCAGGGAAACGGGGAGCTGTTTTTT.

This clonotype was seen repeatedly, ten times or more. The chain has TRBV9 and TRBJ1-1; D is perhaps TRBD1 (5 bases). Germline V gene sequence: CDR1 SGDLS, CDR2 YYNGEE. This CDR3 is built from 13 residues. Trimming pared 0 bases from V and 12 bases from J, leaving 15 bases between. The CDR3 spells CASSVVAGDFPFF. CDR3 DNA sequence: TGTGCCAGCAGCGTAGTAGCGGGGGACTTTCCTTTCTTT.

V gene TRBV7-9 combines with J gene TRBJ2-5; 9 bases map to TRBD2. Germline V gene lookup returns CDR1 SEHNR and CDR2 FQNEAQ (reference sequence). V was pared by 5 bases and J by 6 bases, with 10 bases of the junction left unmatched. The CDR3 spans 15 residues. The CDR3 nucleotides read TGTGCCAGCAGCCAGGGGAGGACTAGCGCAAAGACCCAGTACTTC. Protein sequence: CASSQGRTSAKTQYF.

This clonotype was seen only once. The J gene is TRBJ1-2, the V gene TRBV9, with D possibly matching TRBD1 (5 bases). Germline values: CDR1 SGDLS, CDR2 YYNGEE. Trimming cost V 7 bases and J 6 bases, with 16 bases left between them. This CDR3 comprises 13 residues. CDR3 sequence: CASGSPRQNGYTF. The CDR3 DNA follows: TGTGCCAGCGGCTCCCCCCGACAGAATGGCTACACCTTC.

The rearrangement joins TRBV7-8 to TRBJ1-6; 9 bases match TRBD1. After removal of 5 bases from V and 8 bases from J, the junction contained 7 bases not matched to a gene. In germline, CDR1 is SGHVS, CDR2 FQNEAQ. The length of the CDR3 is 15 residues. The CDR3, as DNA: TGTGCCAGCAGCAAGGGGGGACAGGGCTATTCACCCCTCCACTTT. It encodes CASSKGGQGYSPLHF.

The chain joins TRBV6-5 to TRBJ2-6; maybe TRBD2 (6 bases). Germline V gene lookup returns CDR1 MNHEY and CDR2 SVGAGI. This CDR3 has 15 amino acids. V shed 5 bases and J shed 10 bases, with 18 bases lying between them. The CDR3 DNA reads TGTGCCAGCAGTAACCTCTGGTTCGGGGGAAACGTCCTGACTTTC. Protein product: CASSNLWFGGNVLTF.

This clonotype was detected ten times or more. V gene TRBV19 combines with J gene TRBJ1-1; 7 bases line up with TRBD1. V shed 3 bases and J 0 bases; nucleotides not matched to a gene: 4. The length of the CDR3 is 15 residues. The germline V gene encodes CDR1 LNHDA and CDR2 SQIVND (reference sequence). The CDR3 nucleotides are TGTGCCAGTAGTATTGGGACAGCTTTGAACACTGAAGCTTTCTTT. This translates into CASSIGTALNTEAFF. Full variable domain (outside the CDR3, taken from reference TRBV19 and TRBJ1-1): DGGITQSPKYLFRKEGQNVTLSCEQNLNHDAMYWYRQDPGQGLRLIYYSQIVNDFQKGDIAEGYSVSREKKESFPLTVTSAQKNPTAFYLCASSIGTALNTEAFFGQGTRLTVV.

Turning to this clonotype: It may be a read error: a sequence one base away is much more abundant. The CDR3 nucleotides read TGTGCCAGCAACCGACAGGGGGGGACCCAGTACTTC. It is translated as CASNRQGGTQYF. The rearrangement joins TRBV2 to TRBJ2-5; the match to TRBD1 covers 9 bases. Per germline, CDR1 SNHLY and CDR2 FYNNEI. The CDR3 totals 12 residues. Losses at the gene ends were 7 bases for V and 7 bases for J; bases not matched to a gene: 4.

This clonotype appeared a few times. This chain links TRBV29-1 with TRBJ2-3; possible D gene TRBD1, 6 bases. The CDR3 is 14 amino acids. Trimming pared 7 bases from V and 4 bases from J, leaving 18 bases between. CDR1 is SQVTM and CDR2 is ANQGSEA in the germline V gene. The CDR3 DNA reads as TGCAGCGCAGGGGAGAGGGTCACTGCAGATACGCAGTATTTT. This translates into CSAGERVTADTQYF.

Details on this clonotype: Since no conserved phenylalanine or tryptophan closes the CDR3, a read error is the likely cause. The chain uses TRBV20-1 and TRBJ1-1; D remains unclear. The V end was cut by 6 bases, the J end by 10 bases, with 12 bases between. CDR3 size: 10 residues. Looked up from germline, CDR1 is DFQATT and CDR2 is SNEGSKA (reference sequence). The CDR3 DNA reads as TGCAGTGCCCCCGACCCGACAGCTTTCTCT. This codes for CSAPDPTAFS.

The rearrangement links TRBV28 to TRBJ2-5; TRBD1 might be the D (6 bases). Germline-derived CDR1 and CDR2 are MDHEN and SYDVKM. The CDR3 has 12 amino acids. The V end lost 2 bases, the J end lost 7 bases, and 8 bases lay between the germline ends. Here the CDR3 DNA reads TGTGCCAGCAGTTTAGTCAGGGGGACCCAGTACTTC. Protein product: CASSLVRGTQYF.

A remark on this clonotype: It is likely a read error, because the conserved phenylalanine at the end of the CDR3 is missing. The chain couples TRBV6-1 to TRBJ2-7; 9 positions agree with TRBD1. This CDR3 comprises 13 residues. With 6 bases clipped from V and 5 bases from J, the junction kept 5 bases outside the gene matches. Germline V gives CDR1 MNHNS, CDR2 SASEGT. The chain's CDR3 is CASSGDRAHEQYL. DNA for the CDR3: TGTGCCAGCAGCGGGGACAGGGCTCACGAGCAGTACCTC.

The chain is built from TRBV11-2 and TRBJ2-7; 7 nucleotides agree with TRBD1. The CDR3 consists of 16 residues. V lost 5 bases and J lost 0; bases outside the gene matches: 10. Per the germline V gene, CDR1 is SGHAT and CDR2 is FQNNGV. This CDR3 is CASSPVGQRSSYEQYF. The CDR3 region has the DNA TGTGCCAGCAGCCCCGTGGGACAGCGAAGCTCCTACGAGCAGTACTTC.

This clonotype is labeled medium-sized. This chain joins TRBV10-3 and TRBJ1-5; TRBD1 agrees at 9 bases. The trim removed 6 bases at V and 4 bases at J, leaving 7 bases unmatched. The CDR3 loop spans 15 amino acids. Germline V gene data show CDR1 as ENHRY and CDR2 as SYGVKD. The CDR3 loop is CAISMGQGGNQPQHF. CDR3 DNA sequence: TGTGCCATCAGCATGGGACAGGGTGGAAATCAGCCCCAGCATTTT.

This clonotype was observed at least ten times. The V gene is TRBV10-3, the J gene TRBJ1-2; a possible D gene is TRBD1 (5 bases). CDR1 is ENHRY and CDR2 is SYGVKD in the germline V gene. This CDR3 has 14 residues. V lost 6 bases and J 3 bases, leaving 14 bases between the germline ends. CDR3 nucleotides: TGTGCCATCAGCCGACAGTTCACTGACTATGGCTACACCTTC. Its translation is CAISRQFTDYGYTF.

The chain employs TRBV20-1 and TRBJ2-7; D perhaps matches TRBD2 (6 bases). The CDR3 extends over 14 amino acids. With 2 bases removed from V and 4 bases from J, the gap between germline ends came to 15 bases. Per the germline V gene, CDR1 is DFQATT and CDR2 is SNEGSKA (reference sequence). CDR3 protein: CSARPLEGSYEQYF. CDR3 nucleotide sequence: TGCAGTGCTAGACCCCTGGAGGGGTCTTACGAGCAGTACTTC.

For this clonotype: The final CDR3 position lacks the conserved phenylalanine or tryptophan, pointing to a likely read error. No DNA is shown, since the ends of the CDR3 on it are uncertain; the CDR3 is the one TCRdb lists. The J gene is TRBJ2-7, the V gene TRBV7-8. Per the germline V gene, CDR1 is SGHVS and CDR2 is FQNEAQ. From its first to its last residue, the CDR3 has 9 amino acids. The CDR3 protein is CASSLIPAL.

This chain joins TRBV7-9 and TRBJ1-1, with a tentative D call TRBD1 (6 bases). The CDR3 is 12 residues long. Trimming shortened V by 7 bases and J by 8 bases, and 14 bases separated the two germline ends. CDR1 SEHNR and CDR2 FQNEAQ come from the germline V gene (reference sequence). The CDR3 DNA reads TGTGCCAGCACCAAAGGGGGGCTCGAAGCTTTCTTT. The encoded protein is CASTKGGLEAFF.

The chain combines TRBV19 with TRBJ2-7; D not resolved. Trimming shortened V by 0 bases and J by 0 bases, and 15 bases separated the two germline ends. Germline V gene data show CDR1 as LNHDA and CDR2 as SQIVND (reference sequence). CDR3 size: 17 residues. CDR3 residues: CASSIEGSVTSSYEQYF. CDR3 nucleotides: TGTGCCAGTAGTATAGAGGGGTCGGTGACCAGCTCCTACGAGCAGTACTTC.